A selection of T cell receptor beta chains follows, all from one sample in a study of response to subunit inactivated influenza vaccine. TCRdb recomputed calls from the RT-PCR reads with MiXCR, one row per CDR3 protein. The sample lists more than 500,000 distinct CDR3 sequences, roughly 12% occurring once. These same records also appear under a second study, on T cells expressing NK-cell markers.

The source was PBMCs from blood, collected on the day of vaccination. All receptors come from a man aged 50-60 years who received an inactivated influenza vaccine. The CDR3 runs from the conserved cysteine through the conserved F or W. A D gene is named only where the DNA matches it firmly. Size is stated for part of the rows, as once, few or many counts, or as a class when the clone is expanded.

size: .; J: TRBJ2-2; V: TRBV6-1; D: TRBD1; CDR3: CDSRRTGAPTNTGELFF; DNA: TGTGACAGCAGAAGGACAGGGGCCCCTACGAACACCGGGGAGCTGTTTTTT
size: many; J: TRBJ2-1; V: TRBV7-2; D: .; CDR3: CASSLQDSGEQFF; DNA: TGTGCCAGCAGCCTCCAGGACAGCGGTGAGCAGTTCTTC
size: .; J: TRBJ2-3; V: TRBV10-2; D: TRBD2; CDR3: CASSSGGASDTQYF; DNA: TGCGCCAGCAGTAGCGGGGGGGCCTCAGATACGCAGTATTTT
size: few; J: TRBJ2-3; V: TRBV7-8; D: TRBD2; CDR3: CASSPQREGDTQYF; DNA: TGTGCCAGCAGCCCTCAGCGGGAGGGAGATACGCAGTATTTT
size: few; J: TRBJ1-1; V: TRBV2; D: .; CDR3: CASRREQATEAFF; DNA: TGTGCCAGCAGGAGAGAGCAAGCCACTGAAGCTTTCTTT
size: .; J: TRBJ2-5; V: TRBV27; D: TRBD1; CDR3: CASSLSSGQGATTQYF; DNA: TGTGCCAGCAGTTTATCATCGGGACAGGGTGCGACCACCCAGTACTTC
size: few; J: TRBJ2-1; V: TRBV24-1; D: .; CDR3: CATRGVGANEQFF; DNA: TGTGCCACCAGGGGGGTGGGGGCCAATGAGCAGTTCTTC
size: few; J: TRBJ1-2; V: TRBV5-1; D: .; CDR3: CASSLAGGPRYGYTF; DNA: TGCGCCAGCAGCTTGGCCGGGGGACCGAGGTATGGCTACACCTTC
size: few; J: TRBJ1-1; V: TRBV20-1; D: .; CDR3: CSASPSPTSEAFF; DNA: TGCAGTGCTAGCCCCTCTCCCACGAGTGAAGCTTTCTTT
size: few; J: TRBJ2-7; V: TRBV6-5; D: TRBD1; CDR3: CASSYTGTGGYEQYF; DNA: TGTGCCAGCAGTTACACCGGGACAGGTGGCTACGAGCAGTACTTC
size: .; J: TRBJ1-2; V: TRBV19; D: .; CDR3: CASNRLNDGEGYTF; DNA: TGTGCCAGTAATCGACTCAATGACGGGGAAGGCTACACCTTC
size: many; J: TRBJ2-7; V: TRBV12-3/TRBV12-4; D: .; CDR3: CASSFWGNEQYF; DNA: TGTGCCAGCAGTTTCTGGGGAAACGAGCAGTACTTC
size: .; J: TRBJ2-1; V: TRBV6-1; D: TRBD2; CDR3: CASIWLAGHNEQFF; DNA: TGTGCCAGCATATGGCTAGCGGGGCACAATGAGCAGTTCTTC
size: few; J: TRBJ2-4; V: TRBV9; D: TRBD1; CDR3: CASSAGTDKNIQYF; DNA: TGTGCCAGCAGCGCAGGGACAGACAAAAACATTCAGTACTTC
size: .; J: TRBJ1-2; V: TRBV30; D: TRBD1; CDR3: CAWSVGTASNYGYTF; DNA: TGTGCCTGGAGTGTGGGGACAGCATCTAACTATGGCTACACCTTC
size: .; J: TRBJ2-1; V: TRBV7-9; D: .; CDR3: CASLAGQSSYNEQFF; DNA: TGTGCCAGCCTGGCGGGCCAGAGCTCCTACAATGAGCAGTTCTTC
size: few; J: TRBJ2-3; V: TRBV6-2/TRBV6-3; D: TRBD1; CDR3: CASSYSLGTDLTDTQYF; DNA: TGTGCCAGCAGTTACTCGCTCGGGACAGACCTCACAGATACGCAGTATTTT
size: many; J: TRBJ2-2; V: TRBV5-1; D: .; CDR3: CASSEGTTGELFF; DNA: TGCGCCAGCTCGGAGGGTACCACCGGGGAGCTGTTTTTT
size: few; J: TRBJ2-7; V: TRBV6-2/TRBV6-3; D: .; CDR3: CASSGGLIEQYF; DNA: TGTGCCAGCAGTGGGGGCTTAATTGAGCAGTACTTC
size: few; J: TRBJ2-2; V: TRBV13; D: .; CDR3: CASRPQNTGELFF; DNA: TGTGCCAGCAGACCACAGAACACCGGGGAGCTGTTTTTT
size: .; J: TRBJ1-6; V: TRBV20-1; D: TRBD1; CDR3: CSARVPGGSPLHF; DNA: TGCAGTGCTAGAGTCCCAGGGGGTTCACCCCTCCACTTT
size: few; J: TRBJ2-2; V: TRBV12-3/TRBV12-4; D: .; CDR3: CASSYGGPGELFF; DNA: TGTGCCAGCAGTTATGGGGGGCCCGGGGAGCTGTTTTTT
size: few; J: TRBJ2-2; V: TRBV12-3/TRBV12-4; D: .; CDR3: CASSSATAGELFF; DNA: TGTGCCAGCAGTTCGGCGACAGCCGGGGAGCTGTTTTTT
size: .; J: TRBJ2-7; V: TRBV6-5; D: TRBD2; CDR3: CASSYSMGRTSGGNYEQYF; DNA: TGTGCCAGCAGTTACTCGATGGGCAGGACTAGCGGGGGAAACTACGAGCAGTACTTC
size: few; J: TRBJ2-3; V: TRBV7-9; D: TRBD2; CDR3: CASRPLLAGLTDTQYF; DNA: TGTGCCAGCAGACCCCTCCTAGCGGGGCTCACAGATACGCAGTATTTT
size: many; J: TRBJ2-7; V: TRBV12-3/TRBV12-4; D: TRBD1; CDR3: CASSLGRGQGLREQYF; DNA: TGTGCCAGCAGTTTAGGTCGGGGACAGGGACTCCGCGAGCAGTACTTC
size: many; J: TRBJ2-7; V: TRBV18; D: .; CDR3: CASSPPQSYEQYF; DNA: TGTGCCAGCTCACCACCCCAGTCCTACGAGCAGTACTTC
size: .; J: TRBJ2-7; V: TRBV20-1; D: .; CDR3: CSASGENTSEQYF; DNA: TGCAGTGCTAGTGGTGAGAACACATCCGAGCAGTACTTC
size: many; J: TRBJ2-1; V: TRBV2; D: .; CDR3: CASSVSDRANEQFF; DNA: TGTGCCAGCAGTGTTTCCGACCGAGCCAATGAGCAGTTCTTC
size: few; J: TRBJ2-7; V: TRBV5-1; D: TRBD2; CDR3: CASSLRTSGGAHEQYF; DNA: TGCGCCAGCAGCCTTCGGACTAGCGGGGGGGCCCACGAGCAGTACTTC
size: .; J: TRBJ2-1; V: TRBV20-1; D: TRBD2; CDR3: CSAAPGLALYNEQFF; DNA: TGCAGTGCTGCCCCGGGACTAGCGTTATACAATGAGCAGTTCTTC
size: .; J: TRBJ1-1; V: TRBV5-1; D: .; CDR3: CASSEQGYNTEAFF; DNA: TGCGCCAGCAGCGAACAGGGTTATAACACTGAAGCTTTCTTT
size: .; J: TRBJ2-5; V: TRBV28; D: TRBD1; CDR3: CASSQGQGEKETQYF; DNA: TGTGCCAGCAGCCAGGGACAGGGGGAAAAAGAGACCCAGTACTTC
size: many; J: TRBJ2-3; V: TRBV4-2; D: .; CDR3: CASSQEGGSPDTQYF; DNA: TGTGCCAGCAGCCAAGAGGGGGGTAGCCCAGATACGCAGTATTTT
size: few; J: TRBJ2-3; V: TRBV3-1; D: .; CDR3: CASSLKGSSGGTDTQYF; DNA: TGTGCCAGCAGCTTAAAAGGCAGTAGCGGAGGCACAGATACGCAGTATTTT
size: few; J: TRBJ2-6; V: TRBV28; D: .; CDR3: CASSFGAGAAGFGFSSGANVLTF; DNA: TGTGCCAGCAGTTTTGGTGCGGGCGCGGCGGGATTCGGATTTAGCTCTGGGGCCAACGTCCTGACTTTC
size: .; J: TRBJ2-2; V: TRBV5-1; D: .; CDR3: CASSQLITGSGTGELFF; DNA: TGCGCCAGCAGCCAACTGATAACAGGGTCCGGCACCGGGGAGCTGTTTTTT
size: many; J: TRBJ2-7; V: TRBV5-1; D: TRBD2; CDR3: CASSSGLAGGEQYF; DNA: TGCGCCAGCAGCTCCGGACTAGCGGGAGGCGAGCAGTACTTC
size: few; J: TRBJ2-1; V: TRBV4-1; D: TRBD2; CDR3: CASSQGRGAAYNEQFF; DNA: TGCGCCAGCAGCCAAGGGCGGGGGGCAGCCTACAATGAGCAGTTCTTC
size: .; J: TRBJ1-2; V: TRBV6-1; D: .; CDR3: CASRTPTGSPYGYTF; DNA: TGTGCCAGCAGGACACCAACTGGTTCCCCTTATGGCTACACCTTC
size: .; J: TRBJ2-5; V: TRBV20-1; D: TRBD2; CDR3: CSAKGLAGGQETQYF; DNA: TGCAGTGCTAAGGGACTAGCGGGAGGGCAAGAGACCCAGTACTTC
size: .; J: TRBJ1-1; V: TRBV6-2/TRBV6-3; D: .; CDR3: CASSSTTGGTEAFF; DNA: TGTGCCAGCAGTTCTACGACAGGTGGCACTGAAGCTTTCTTT
size: once; J: TRBJ2-1; V: TRBV10-3; D: .; CDR3: CAISDTGYEQFF; DNA: TGTGCCATCAGTGATACAGGGTATGAGCAGTTCTTC
size: few; J: TRBJ2-7; V: TRBV29-1; D: TRBD1; CDR3: CSVKVRQGAYEQYF; DNA: TGCAGCGTTAAAGTCCGACAGGGGGCCTACGAGCAGTACTTC
size: .; J: TRBJ2-5; V: TRBV7-9; D: .; CDR3: CASSFTGTLGGETQYF; DNA: TGTGCCAGCAGCTTTACGGGGACCCTTGGTGGAGAGACCCAGTACTTC
size: .; J: TRBJ1-1; V: TRBV4-1; D: .; CDR3: CASSLGGLVNTEAFF; DNA: TGCGCCAGCAGCCTAGGGGGTTTAGTGAACACTGAAGCTTTCTTT
size: .; J: TRBJ2-3; V: TRBV19; D: .; CDR3: CASSTRRQNTQYF; DNA: TGTGCCAGTAGTACAAGACGGCAAAATACGCAGTATTTT
size: few; J: TRBJ2-4; V: TRBV5-1; D: TRBD1; CDR3: CASSDTGAANIQYF; DNA: TGCGCCAGCAGCGACACAGGGGCCGCAAACATTCAGTACTTC
size: few; J: TRBJ2-1; V: TRBV20-1; D: .; CDR3: CSPGNEQFF; DNA: TGCAGTCCAGGCAATGAGCAGTTCTTC
size: few; J: TRBJ2-5; V: TRBV5-1; D: .; CDR3: CASSLATLSGQETQYF; DNA: TGCGCCAGCAGCTTGGCGACCCTCTCGGGCCAAGAGACCCAGTACTTC
size: many; J: TRBJ2-7; V: TRBV11-1; D: TRBD1; CDR3: CASSSDRENYEQYF; DNA: TGTGCCAGCAGCTCGGACAGGGAGAACTACGAGCAGTACTTC
size: .; J: TRBJ1-1; V: TRBV5-5; D: TRBD1; CDR3: CASSPNRGQNTEAFF; DNA: TGTGCCAGCAGCCCAAACAGGGGCCAGAACACTGAAGCTTTCTTT
size: .; J: TRBJ2-7; V: TRBV6-1; D: .; CDR3: CASSEVNLRDEQYF; DNA: TGTGCCAGCAGTGAAGTAAACCTCCGGGACGAGCAGTACTTC
size: many; J: TRBJ2-5; V: TRBV10-3; D: .; CDR3: CAITAGIQETQYF; DNA: TGTGCCATCACAGCCGGGATCCAAGAGACCCAGTACTTC
size: .; J: TRBJ1-5; V: TRBV20-1; D: .; CDR3: CSARDSGMNQPQHF; DNA: TGCAGTGCTAGAGATTCAGGGATGAATCAGCCCCAGCATTTT
size: few; J: TRBJ2-1; V: TRBV9; D: TRBD2; CDR3: CASSVALAGGPRNEQFF; DNA: TGTGCCAGCAGCGTAGCTCTAGCGGGAGGGCCGAGGAATGAGCAGTTCTTC
size: few; J: TRBJ2-7; V: TRBV2; D: .; CDR3: CASMWNQQAGQYF; DNA: TGTGCCAGCATGTGGAACCAACAAGCCGGGCAGTACTTC
size: .; J: TRBJ2-7; V: TRBV7-2; D: TRBD2; CDR3: CASSLAREGSYEQYF; DNA: TGTGCCAGCAGCTTAGCGCGGGAGGGGTCCTACGAGCAGTACTTC